A selection of T cell receptor beta chains follows, all from one sample in a study of CD8+CD57+ T cells in acquired aplastic anemia. TCRdb called the reads again in MiXCR, with one record for every CDR3 protein. The sample includes about 160,000 distinct CDR3 sequences, 45% to 50% of them seen just once. Source material: sorted CD4+, CD8+, or CD8+CD57+ T cells (not recorded which) from PBMCs. These receptors all stem from a human donor with aplastic anemia. Both conserved end residues are part of each CDR3. D genes are given only for firm matches. Rows give clone size only sometimes, using once, few, many, or a class for an expanded clone.

clone_size j_call d_call v_call cdr3_aa cdr3_nt
NA TRBJ2-3 NA TRBV5-1 CASSQEDPSTDTQYF TGCGCCAGCAGCCAAGAAGACCCTAGCACAGATACGCAGTATTTT
few TRBJ2-3 NA TRBV7-9 CASSLRRSDTQYF TGTGCCAGCAGCTTACGTAGGTCAGATACGCAGTATTTT
NA TRBJ1-1 TRBD1 TRBV11-3 CASNTTGSDAFF TGTGCCAGCAATACGACAGGGAGTGACGCTTTCTTT
NA TRBJ2-5 NA TRBV9 CASSVAPARGPKTQYF TGTGCCAGCAGCGTAGCCCCCGCCCGGGGGCCAAAGACCCAGTACTTC
once TRBJ2-5 TRBD1 TRBV27 CASQFAGQGVGETQYF TGTGCCAGCCAATTCGCTGGACAGGGGGTGGGAGAGACCCAGTACTTC
NA TRBJ1-2 NA TRBV12-3/TRBV12-4 CASSLAGSGGRGYTF TGTGCCAGCAGTTTAGCCGGCTCCGGGGGCAGGGGCTACACCTTC
many TRBJ2-3 NA TRBV12-3/TRBV12-4 CASTPPGSTDTQYF TGTGCCAGCACCCCACCGGGGAGCACAGATACGCAGTATTTT
many TRBJ2-1 TRBD2 TRBV11-1 CASSLKGTSGSYNEQFF TGTGCCAGCAGCCTAAAAGGGACTAGCGGGAGTTACAATGAGCAGTTCTTC
NA TRBJ2-7 NA TRBV19 CASSIQGLKPYEQYF TGTGCCAGTAGTATACAGGGTCTCAAACCCTACGAGCAGTACTTC
NA TRBJ1-6 NA TRBV15 CASTQQPFSPLHF TGTGCCAGCACCCAACAGCCCTTTTCACCCCTCCACTTT
NA TRBJ2-1 TRBD2 TRBV24-1 CATSDSSGSRYNEQFF TGTGCCACCAGTGACTCTAGCGGATCAAGATACAATGAGCAGTTCTTC
NA TRBJ1-1 NA TRBV5-1 CASSLQANTEAFF TGCGCCAGCAGCTTGCAAGCGAACACTGAAGCTTTCTTT
NA TRBJ1-5 TRBD1 TRBV19 CATRDRGRGENQPQHF TGTGCCACTCGGGACAGGGGGCGCGGTGAGAATCAGCCCCAGCATTTT
many TRBJ2-7 TRBD2 TRBV4-3 CASSQGLLAGTIYEQYF TGCGCCAGCAGCCAAGGTTTACTAGCGGGGACTATCTACGAGCAGTACTTC
many TRBJ1-2 NA TRBV14 CASSQGWGGYTF TGTGCCAGCAGCCAAGGTTGGGGTGGCTACACCTTC
NA TRBJ2-5 NA TRBV24-1 CATSVGGDGSAQYF TGTGCCACCAGTGTAGGAGGGGACGGTTCGGCCCAGTACTTC
once TRBJ2-1 NA TRBV11-1 CASSFLRLEIRDNEQFF TGTGCCAGCAGCTTCCTGAGACTAGAGATACGGGACAATGAGCAGTTCTTC
many TRBJ1-6 NA TRBV2 CASEGDYNSPLHF TGTGCCAGCGAGGGGGACTATAATTCACCCCTCCACTTT
many TRBJ1-1 NA TRBV12-3/TRBV12-4 CASSPLAGNTEAFF TGTGCCAGCAGTCCATTGGCGGGGAACACTGAAGCTTTCTTT
many TRBJ2-7 NA TRBV20-1 CSARDLRDNSYEQYF TGCAGTGCTAGAGATCTTAGGGACAACTCCTACGAGCAGTACTTC
NA TRBJ2-3 TRBD2 TRBV11-1 CASSFLSGSPDTQYF TGTGCCAGCAGCTTTTTGAGCGGGAGTCCAGATACGCAGTATTTT
once TRBJ1-1 NA TRBV19 CASSATGRTEAFF TGTGCCAGTAGTGCAACAGGCCGTACTGAAGCTTTCTTT
NA TRBJ1-6 TRBD1 TRBV5-1 CASGRTGDSPLHF TGCGCCAGCGGAAGGACAGGGGATTCACCCCTCCACTTT
NA TRBJ2-1 TRBD1 TRBV7-6 CASSSRDRGQEEQFF TGTGCCAGCAGCTCCCGGGACAGGGGGCAGGAGGAGCAGTTCTTC
many TRBJ2-7 NA TRBV10-3 CAISESSVISYEQYF TGTGCCATCAGTGAGTCTAGCGTAATCTCCTACGAGCAGTACTTC
many TRBJ2-7 NA TRBV19 CASSIDLVYEQYF TGTGCCAGTAGTATAGATCTAGTCTACGAGCAGTACTTC
NA TRBJ1-6 NA TRBV19 CASDVLGGNSPLHF TGTGCCAGTGACGTCCTGGGGGGCAATTCACCCCTCCACTTT
NA TRBJ1-5 NA TRBV19 CATRPRGKKDQPQHF TGTGCCACCCGACCGCGGGGGAAAAAGGATCAGCCCCAGCATTTT
many TRBJ2-7 TRBD1 TRBV9 CASSVGGTGTYEQYF TGTGCCAGCAGCGTAGGGGGGACAGGGACCTACGAGCAGTACTTC
once TRBJ2-7 NA TRBV20-1 CSASSLDGPEQYF TGCAGTGCCAGCAGCCTCGACGGTCCCGAGCAGTACTTC
NA TRBJ2-3 NA TRBV24-1 CATTAGGSNTDTQYF TGTGCCACCACCGCCGGCGGTTCCAACACAGATACGCAGTATTTT